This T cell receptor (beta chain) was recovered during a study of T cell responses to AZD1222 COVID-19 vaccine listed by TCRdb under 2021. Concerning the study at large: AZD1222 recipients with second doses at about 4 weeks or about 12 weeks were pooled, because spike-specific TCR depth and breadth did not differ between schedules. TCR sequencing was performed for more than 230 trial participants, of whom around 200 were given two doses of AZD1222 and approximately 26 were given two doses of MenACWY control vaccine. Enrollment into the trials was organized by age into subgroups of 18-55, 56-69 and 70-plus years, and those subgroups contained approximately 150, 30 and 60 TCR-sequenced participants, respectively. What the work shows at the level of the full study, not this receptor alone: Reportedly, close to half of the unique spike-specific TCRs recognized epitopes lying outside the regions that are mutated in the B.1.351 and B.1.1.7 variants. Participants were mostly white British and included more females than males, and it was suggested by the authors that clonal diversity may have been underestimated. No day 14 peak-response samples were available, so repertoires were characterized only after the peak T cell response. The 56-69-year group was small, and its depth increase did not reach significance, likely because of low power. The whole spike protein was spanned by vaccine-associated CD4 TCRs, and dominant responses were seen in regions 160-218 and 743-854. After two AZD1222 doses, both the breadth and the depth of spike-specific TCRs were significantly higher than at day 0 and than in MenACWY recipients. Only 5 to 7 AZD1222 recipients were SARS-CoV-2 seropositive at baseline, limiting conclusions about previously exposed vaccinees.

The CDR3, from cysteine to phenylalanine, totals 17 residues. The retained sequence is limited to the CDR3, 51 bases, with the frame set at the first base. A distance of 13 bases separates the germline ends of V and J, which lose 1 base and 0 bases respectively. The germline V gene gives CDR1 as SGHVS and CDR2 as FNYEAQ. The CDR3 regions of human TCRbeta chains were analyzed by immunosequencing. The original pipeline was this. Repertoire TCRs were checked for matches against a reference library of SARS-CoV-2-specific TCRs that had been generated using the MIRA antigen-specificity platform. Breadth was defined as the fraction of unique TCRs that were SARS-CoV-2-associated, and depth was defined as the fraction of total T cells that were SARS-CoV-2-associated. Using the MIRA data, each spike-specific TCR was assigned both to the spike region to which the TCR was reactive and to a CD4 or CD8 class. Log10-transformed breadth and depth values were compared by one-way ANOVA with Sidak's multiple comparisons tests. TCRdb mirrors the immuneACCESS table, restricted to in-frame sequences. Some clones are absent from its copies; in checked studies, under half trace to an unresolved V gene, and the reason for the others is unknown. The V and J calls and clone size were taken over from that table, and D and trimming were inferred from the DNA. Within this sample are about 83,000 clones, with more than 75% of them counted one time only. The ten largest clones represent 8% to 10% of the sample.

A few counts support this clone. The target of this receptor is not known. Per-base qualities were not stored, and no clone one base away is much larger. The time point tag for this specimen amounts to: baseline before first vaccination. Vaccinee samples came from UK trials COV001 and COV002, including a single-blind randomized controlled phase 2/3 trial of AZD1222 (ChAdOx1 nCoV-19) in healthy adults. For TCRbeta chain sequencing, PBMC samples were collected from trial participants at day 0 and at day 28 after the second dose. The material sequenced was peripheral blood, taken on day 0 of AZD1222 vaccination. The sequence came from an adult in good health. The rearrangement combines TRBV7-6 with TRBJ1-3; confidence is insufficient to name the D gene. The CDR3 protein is CASSLVQGYVSGNTIYF. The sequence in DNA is TGTGCCAGCAGCTTAGTCCAAGGGTACGTCTCTGGAAACACCATATATTTT. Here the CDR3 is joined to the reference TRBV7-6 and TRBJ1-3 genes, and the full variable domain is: GAGVSQSPRYKVTKRGQDVALRCDPISGHVSLYWYRQALGQGPEFLTYFNYEAQQDKSGLPNDRFSAERPEGSISTLTIQRTEQRDSAMYRCASSLVQGYVSGNTIYFGEGSWLTVV.